The clone carrying this T cell receptor (beta chain) was detected only a few times. Its cognate antigen is unknown. Via MiXCR, TCRdb re-called the 5' RACE reads, giving one row per CDR3 protein. The sample lists roughly 1,500,000 distinct CDR3 sequences, more than 30% occurring once. These data are taken from a study of identical twins. Broader study findings: Alpha sequences that were out-of-frame and twin-shared showed an excess of low generation probability. Out-of-frame beta chain sequences displayed weaker excess sharing between twins. Interpretation of the results relied on cross-sectional statistical analysis and not on following the same donors.

With no exceptions, donors were healthy Caucasians. Germline assignment: CDR1 LGHDT and CDR2 YNNKEL (reference sequence). V shed 3 bases, J shed 5 bases, and the junction held 4 bases outside the gene matches. The CDR3 covers 14 residues. The V gene is TRBV3-1, the J gene TRBJ2-7; TRBD2 agrees at 10 bases. This clonotype was obtained from a newborn girl in good health. Input material: cord blood. CDR3 residues: CASSHSGGNHEQYF. The CDR3 DNA sequence: TGTGCCAGCAGCCATAGCGGGGGGAACCACGAGCAGTACTTC.